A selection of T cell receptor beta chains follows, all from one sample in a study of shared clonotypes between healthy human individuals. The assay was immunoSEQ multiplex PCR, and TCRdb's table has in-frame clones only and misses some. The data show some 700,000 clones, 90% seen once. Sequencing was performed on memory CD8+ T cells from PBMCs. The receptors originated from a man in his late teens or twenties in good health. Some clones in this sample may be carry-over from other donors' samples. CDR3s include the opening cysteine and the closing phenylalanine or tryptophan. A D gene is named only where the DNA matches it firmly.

CDR3aa: CAALEAGGPSYEQYF; CDR3nt: TGTGCCGCCCTAGAAGCGGGAGGGCCCTCCTACGAGCAGTACTTC; v_gene: TRBV6-5; d_gene: TRBD2; j_gene: TRBJ2-7
CDR3aa: CASSQDIVGEQYF; CDR3nt: TGTGCCAGCAGCCAAGATATCGTGGGGGAGCAGTACTTC; v_gene: TRBV4-2; d_gene: -; j_gene: TRBJ2-7
CDR3aa: CASSLAPTGELGTQYF; CDR3nt: TGCGCCAGCAGCTTGGCCCCTACAGGGGAATTAGGGACCCAGTACTTC; v_gene: TRBV5-1; d_gene: TRBD1; j_gene: TRBJ2-5
CDR3aa: CASSLNTNTEAFF; CDR3nt: TGTGCCAGCAGTTTAAACACGAACACTGAAGCTTTCTTT; v_gene: TRBV27; d_gene: -; j_gene: TRBJ1-1
CDR3aa: CSVHPLDGYEQYF; CDR3nt: TGCAGCGTCCACCCCCTGGACGGCTACGAGCAGTACTTC; v_gene: TRBV29-1; d_gene: -; j_gene: TRBJ2-7
CDR3aa: CASSREPPVDRIYEQYF; CDR3nt: TGCGCCAGCAGCCGAGAGCCCCCCGTGGACAGGATATACGAGCAGTACTTC; v_gene: TRBV4-1; d_gene: TRBD1; j_gene: TRBJ2-7
CDR3aa: CASSPRGALNEQYF; CDR3nt: TGTGCCAGCTCACCAAGGGGGGCATTGAACGAGCAGTACTTC; v_gene: TRBV18; d_gene: -; j_gene: TRBJ2-7
CDR3aa: CASSQGTSGYEQYF; CDR3nt: TGCGCCAGCAGCCAAGGGACTAGCGGCTACGAGCAGTACTTC; v_gene: TRBV4-1; d_gene: TRBD2; j_gene: TRBJ2-7
CDR3aa: CASSYSVTGGTYGYTF; CDR3nt: TGTGCCAGCAGTTACTCGGTAACAGGGGGTACATATGGCTACACCTTC; v_gene: TRBV6-5; d_gene: TRBD1; j_gene: TRBJ1-2
CDR3aa: CASSLKLAGETQYF; CDR3nt: TGTGCCAGCAGCTTAAAGCTAGCCGGAGAGACCCAGTACTTC; v_gene: TRBV7-3; d_gene: -; j_gene: TRBJ2-5
CDR3aa: CASSGDRGSSYEQYF; CDR3nt: TGTGCCAGCAGCGGTGACAGGGGTAGCTCCTACGAGCAGTACTTC; v_gene: TRBV7-8; d_gene: TRBD1; j_gene: TRBJ2-7
CDR3aa: CASSVSGISYEQYF; CDR3nt: TGTGCCAGCAGCGTTAGCGGGATCTCCTACGAGCAGTACTTC; v_gene: TRBV9; d_gene: TRBD2; j_gene: TRBJ2-7
CDR3aa: CASSPRTSGRYETQYF; CDR3nt: TGTGCCAGCAGCCCGCGGACTAGCGGGAGGTATGAGACCCAGTACTTC; v_gene: TRBV7-6; d_gene: TRBD2; j_gene: TRBJ2-5
CDR3aa: CASSKEQTSGRVRETQYF; CDR3nt: TGTGCCAGCAGCAAAGAGCAGACTAGCGGGAGAGTCAGAGAGACCCAGTACTTC; v_gene: TRBV21-1; d_gene: -; j_gene: TRBJ2-5
CDR3aa: CASRIWGGELFF; CDR3nt: TGTGCCAGCCGCATTTGGGGCGGGGAGCTGTTTTTT; v_gene: TRBV27; d_gene: -; j_gene: TRBJ2-2
CDR3aa: CASSLGGRGTGELFF; CDR3nt: TGTGCCAGCAGCTTAGGCGGCAGGGGTACCGGGGAGCTGTTTTTT; v_gene: TRBV7-9; d_gene: -; j_gene: TRBJ2-2
CDR3aa: CASSLRQGLDEQYF; CDR3nt: TGCGCCAGCAGCTTGAGACAGGGTCTCGACGAGCAGTACTTC; v_gene: TRBV5-1; d_gene: TRBD1; j_gene: TRBJ2-7
CDR3aa: CASSQDAETGANYEQYF; CDR3nt: TGCGCCAGCAGCCAAGACGCCGAGACAGGGGCCAACTACGAGCAGTACTTC; v_gene: TRBV4-1; d_gene: TRBD1; j_gene: TRBJ2-7
CDR3aa: CASSLGPNTEAFF; CDR3nt: TGTGCCAGCAGTCTAGGTCCAAACACTGAAGCTTTCTTT; v_gene: TRBV27; d_gene: -; j_gene: TRBJ1-1
CDR3aa: CTSSESLGSEQYF; CDR3nt: TGCACCAGCAGTGAGTCGCTAGGAAGCGAGCAGTACTTC; v_gene: TRBV10-1; d_gene: -; j_gene: TRBJ2-7
CDR3aa: CASSLLSPMGQGNNEQFF; CDR3nt: TGTGCCAGCAGTTTACTCAGCCCAATGGGACAGGGGAACAATGAGCAGTTCTTC; v_gene: TRBV27; d_gene: TRBD1; j_gene: TRBJ2-1
CDR3aa: CASSEWSDYGYTF; CDR3nt: TGTGCCAGCAGTGAATGGAGCGACTATGGCTACACCTTC; v_gene: TRBV2; d_gene: -; j_gene: TRBJ1-2
CDR3aa: CASSETGAGNTIYF; CDR3nt: TGTGCCAGCAGTGAAACAGGGGCTGGAAACACCATATATTTT; v_gene: TRBV6-1; d_gene: TRBD1; j_gene: TRBJ1-3
CDR3aa: CASSEDVLNTEAFF; CDR3nt: TGTGCCAGCAGCGAGGACGTCCTGAACACTGAAGCTTTCTTT; v_gene: TRBV5-4; d_gene: -; j_gene: TRBJ1-1
CDR3aa: CASRPTGYGQPQHF; CDR3nt: TGTGCCAGTAGACCGACGGGGTATGGTCAGCCCCAGCATTTT; v_gene: TRBV19; d_gene: -; j_gene: TRBJ1-5